The 14 T cell receptor beta chains below come from one sample, sequenced in a study of blood T cell repertoires in COVID-19 (dated by TCRdb to about 2020). Library creation used the immunoSEQ multiplex PCR assay. The clones in this table, taken by TCRdb from immuneACCESS, are in-frame only. Not every clone is retained; where verified, under half of the shortfall comes from an unresolved V gene, and the cause of the rest is unknown. The sample table contains around 250,000 clones; only one count was recorded for over 75% of them. The top ten clonotypes cover about 2.9% of the sample. The sample was PBMCs or T cells enriched from blood (not recorded which). These receptors originate from a woman aged 40-49 years who had been exposed to COVID-19.

This sequence joins TRBV30 and TRBJ1-3; D is possibly TRBD1 (5 bases). The germline V and J ends were trimmed by 2 bases and 0 bases, with 11 bases remaining between them. Germline V lookup: CDR1 GTSNPN, CDR2 SVGIG (reference sequence). The CDR3 extends over 15 amino acids. The CDR3 region is CAWSPRVSSGNTIYF. CDR3 nucleotides: TGTGCCTGGAGTCCCAGGGTGAGCTCTGGAAACACCATATATTTT. Using reference TRBV30 and TRBJ1-3 for the parts outside the CDR3, the full variable domain is SQTIHQWPATLVQPVGSPLSLECTVEGTSNPNLYWYRQAAGRGLQLLFYSVGIGQISSEVPQNLSASRPQDRQFILSSKKLLLSDSGFYLCAWSPRVSSGNTIYFGEGSWLTVV.

The J gene is TRBJ1-2, the V gene TRBV14; the D gene is possibly TRBD1 (6 bases). The CDR3 sequence is 14 residues long. The germline gives CDR1 SGHDN, CDR2 FVKESK. Trimming took off 4 bases at V and 8 bases at J, with 17 bases between the two ends. The chain's CDR3 is CASSLRRGAEGYTF. The CDR3 nucleotides read TGTGCCAGCAGCCTCCGGCGGGGGGCAGAGGGCTACACCTTC. Variable domain in full (rest from reference TRBV14 and TRBJ1-2): EAGVTQFPSHSVIEKGQTVTLRCDPISGHDNLYWYRRVMGKEIKFLLHFVKESKQDESGMPNNRFLAERTGGTYSTLKVQPAELEDSGVYFCASSLRRGAEGYTFGSGTRLTVV.

This clone was counted only a few times. The chain recombines TRBV6-2 or TRBV6-3 with TRBJ1-5; TRBD1 might be the D (5 bases). Trimming stripped 6 bases from V and 1 base from J, with 19 bases between. The CDR3 totals 17 residues. Germline loops: CDR1 MNHEY, CDR2 SVGEGT. The CDR3 sequence is CASSPRRSGLSNQPQHF. In DNA form, the CDR3 reads TGTGCCAGCAGCCCTCGCAGGTCAGGGTTGAGCAATCAGCCCCAGCATTTT.

This chain joins TRBV19 and TRBJ2-3; 9 bases are shared with TRBD1. From germline, CDR1 is LNHDA and CDR2 SQIVND (reference sequence). V dropped 5 bases and J dropped 0; count of bases not matched to a gene: 6. The CDR3 contains 16 residues. The CDR3, as DNA: TGTGCCAGTAGTCCTGGACAGGGGAGGAGCACAGATACGCAGTATTTT. As protein: CASSPGQGRSTDTQYF.

Concerning this clone itself: Other DNA sequences of this sample code for an identical CDR3. V is TRBV28 and J is TRBJ1-5; D may be TRBD1 (5 bases). The V end was cut by 7 bases, the J end by 3 bases, with 13 bases between. The CDR3 is 14 residues long. CDR1 and CDR2 (germline): MDHEN, SYDVKM. CDR3 protein: CASTLRGFNQPQHF. CDR3 nucleotides: TGTGCCAGCACTCTGCGGGGGTTCAATCAGCCCCAGCATTTT.

This chain joins TRBV25-1 and TRBJ1-3, with D possibly matching TRBD1 (6 bases). Germline V gives CDR1 MGHDK, CDR2 SYGVNS. CDR3 length equals 17 residues. V shed 3 bases and J shed 0 bases, with 15 bases lying between them. The CDR3 protein is CASSDPGGWGSGNTIYF. In DNA, the CDR3 is TGTGCCAGCAGTGATCCGGGGGGCTGGGGCTCTGGAAACACCATATATTTT.

V gene TRBV18 combines with J gene TRBJ2-7, with 7 bases that match TRBD1. This CDR3 comprises 14 residues. Germline V gene data show CDR1 as KGHSH and CDR2 as LQKENI. Germline trimming cut 0 bases from V and 4 bases from J; bases unmatched to any gene: 3. CDR3 DNA: TGTGCCAGCTCACCACCGGGGGACAGATACGAGCAGTACTTC. Protein: CASSPPGDRYEQYF.

The CDR3 sequence: CSSGQGRDETQYF. CDR3 in DNA: TGCAGCTCTGGACAGGGGAGGGATGAGACCCAGTACTTC. V gene TRBV29-1 combines with J gene TRBJ2-5; 9 bases fit TRBD1. This CDR3 spans 13 amino acids. V was pared by 8 bases and J by 5 bases, with 9 bases of the junction left unmatched. Looked up from germline, CDR1 is SQVTM and CDR2 is ANQGSEA.

V usage is TRBV6-1 and J usage is TRBJ1-2; 9 bases are a match to TRBD1. This CDR3 has 15 residues. Unmatched junction bases numbered 6, after V lost 3 bases and J lost 4 bases. Germline CDR1 MNHNS, CDR2 SASEGT. The chain's CDR3 is CASSDGDRVGYGYTF. The CDR3 DNA reads TGTGCCAGCAGTGATGGGGACAGGGTGGGCTATGGCTACACCTTC.

As for this clone: Other DNA sequences of this sample code for an identical CDR3. The J gene is TRBJ2-2, the V gene TRBV18; 7 nucleotides match TRBD1. The length of the CDR3 is 17 residues. Germline lookup yields CDR1 KGHSH and CDR2 LQKENI. Unmatched junction bases numbered 11, after V lost 7 bases and J lost 0 bases. CDR3 loop: CASLTRQGPANTGELFF. In DNA form, the CDR3 reads TGTGCCAGCTTAACCCGACAGGGACCCGCGAACACCGGGGAGCTGTTTTTT.

This chain links TRBV7-2 with TRBJ1-1; TRBD1 matches at 8 bases. This CDR3 is 15 amino acids long. V shed 5 bases, J shed 4 bases, and the junction held 9 bases outside the gene matches. Germline CDR1 reads SGHTA; CDR2 reads FQGNSA. In nucleotides, the CDR3 is TGTGCCAGCAGCGCTAGGACAGGGCGGGGCACTGAAGCTTTCTTT. Protein product: CASSARTGRGTEAFF.

The V gene is TRBV2, the J gene TRBJ1-1; TRBD1 is a possible D gene (5 bases). This CDR3 comprises 12 residues. From germline, CDR1 is SNHLY and CDR2 FYNNEI. V was shortened by 1 base and J by 11 bases, with 11 bases between the two germline ends. CDR3 coding DNA: TGTGCCAGCAGTGAAGACTCAGGGTACGCTTTCTTT. As protein: CASSEDSGYAFF.

CDR3 nucleotide sequence: TGTGCCAGCAGTGGACAGGACTCTAATGAAAAACTGTTTTTT. It codes for CASSGQDSNEKLFF. The J gene is TRBJ1-4, the V gene TRBV27; 7 bases map to TRBD1. J gave up 3 bases and V 5 bases, and 3 bases lay outside the gene matches. This CDR3 comprises 14 residues. CDR1 is MNHEY, CDR2 SMNVEV, per germline (reference sequence).

The chain has TRBV5-6 and TRBJ1-5, with TRBD1 identical over 9 bases. With V trimmed by 3 bases and J by 6 bases, 1 base remained unmatched. Germline V gene data show CDR1 as SGHDT and CDR2 as YYEEEE. This CDR3 spans 13 amino acids. The chain's CDR3 is CASSSDRGQPQHF. CDR3 sequence (DNA): TGTGCCAGCAGCTCGGACAGGGGTCAGCCCCAGCATTTT.